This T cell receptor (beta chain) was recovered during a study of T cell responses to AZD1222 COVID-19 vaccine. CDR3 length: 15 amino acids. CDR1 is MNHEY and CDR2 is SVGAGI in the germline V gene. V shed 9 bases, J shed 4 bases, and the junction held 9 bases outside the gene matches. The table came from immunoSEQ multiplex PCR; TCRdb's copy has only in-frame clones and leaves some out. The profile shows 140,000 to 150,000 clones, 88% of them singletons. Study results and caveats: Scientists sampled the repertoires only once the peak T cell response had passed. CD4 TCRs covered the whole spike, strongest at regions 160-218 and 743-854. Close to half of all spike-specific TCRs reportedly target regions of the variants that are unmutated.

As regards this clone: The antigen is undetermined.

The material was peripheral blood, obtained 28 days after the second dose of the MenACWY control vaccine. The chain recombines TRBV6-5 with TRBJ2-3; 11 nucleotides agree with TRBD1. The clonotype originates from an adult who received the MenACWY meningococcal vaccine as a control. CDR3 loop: CASKGQGVGADTQYF. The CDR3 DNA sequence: TGTGCCAGTAAGGGACAGGGGGTGGGTGCAGATACGCAGTATTTT.